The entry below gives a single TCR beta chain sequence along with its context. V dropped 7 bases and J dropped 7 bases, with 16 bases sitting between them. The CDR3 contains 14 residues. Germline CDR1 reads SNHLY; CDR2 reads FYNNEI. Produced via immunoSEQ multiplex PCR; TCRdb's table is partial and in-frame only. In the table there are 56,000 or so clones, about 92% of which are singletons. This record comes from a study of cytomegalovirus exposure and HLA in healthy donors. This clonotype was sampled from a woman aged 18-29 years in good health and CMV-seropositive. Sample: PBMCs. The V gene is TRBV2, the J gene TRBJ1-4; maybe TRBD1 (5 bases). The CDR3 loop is CASTGGGAGEKLFF. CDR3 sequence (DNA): TGTGCCAGCACCGGGGGAGGGGCCGGTGAAAAACTGTTTTTT. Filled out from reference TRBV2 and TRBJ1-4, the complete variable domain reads EPEVTQTPSHQVTQMGQEVILRCVPISNHLYFYWYRQILGQKVEFLVSFYNNEISEKSEIFDDQFSVERPDGSNFTLKIRSTKLEDSAMYFCASTGGGAGEKLFFGSGTQLSVL.